Following are 15 T cell receptor beta chains from one sample sequenced in a study of blood T cell repertoires in COVID-19. The protocol was immunoSEQ multiplex PCR, while the TCRdb copy is restricted to in-frame clones and leaves out a portion. The sample has around 160,000 clones; roughly 90% are singletons. The sequenced material came from peripheral blood. Receptor source: a man in his fifties or sixties with active or convalescent COVID-19.

The genes are TRBV2 and TRBJ2-1; 11 nucleotides line up with TRBD2. Germline-derived CDR1 and CDR2 are SNHLY and FYNNEI. With 6 bases clipped from V and 5 bases from J, the junction kept 6 bases outside the gene matches. This CDR3 has 15 residues. CDR3 region: CASRAGTSGHNEQFF. The CDR3, as DNA: TGTGCCAGCAGAGCCGGGACTAGCGGCCACAATGAGCAGTTCTTC.

There are many counts of this clone. V and J are TRBV29-1 and TRBJ2-7, with D maybe TRBD1 (6 bases). The CDR3 has 14 residues. Per the germline V gene, CDR1 is SQVTM and CDR2 is ANQGSEA. V shed 4 bases and J shed 3 bases, with 16 bases lying between them. The CDR3 nucleotides are TGCAGCGTTGCTTTGAGGACAGCGATCTACGAGCAGTACTTC. Translation: CSVALRTAIYEQYF.

The chain combines TRBV5-1 with TRBJ2-7; 9 nucleotides agree with TRBD2. The V gene end was trimmed by 0 bases and the J gene end by 3 bases; junction bases not matched to a gene: 7. This CDR3 contains 16 residues. CDR1 and CDR2 (germline): SGHRS, YFSETQ. The CDR3 DNA sequence: TGCGCCAGCAGCTTGGAAGGTAGCGGGAGTTTCTACGAGCAGTACTTC. It specifies CASSLEGSGSFYEQYF.

This chain links TRBV11-2 with TRBJ2-7; 11 positions match TRBD2. V trimming: 0 bases; J trimming: 1 base; junction bases outside the gene matches: 5. The CDR3 runs 17 residues. CDR1 is SGHAT and CDR2 is FQNNGV in the germline V gene. CDR3 amino acids: CASSLDQASGGSYEQYF. DNA for the CDR3: TGTGCCAGCAGCTTAGATCAAGCTAGCGGGGGGTCCTACGAGCAGTACTTC.

The chain has TRBV5-1 and TRBJ1-2, with TRBD1 matching over 8 bases. V gave up 0 bases and J gave up 5 bases; unmatched junction bases: 9. Germline V CDR1 and CDR2: SGHRS, YFSETQ. The CDR3 extends over 16 amino acids. CDR3 in DNA: TGCGCCAGCAGCTTGGACGACAGGGGACAACCTTATGGCTACACCTTC. Translation gives CASSLDDRGQPYGYTF.

This clone appeared a few times. The CDR3: CASTGRRDTEAFF. In DNA, the CDR3 is TGTGCCAGTACAGGGAGGCGTGACACTGAAGCTTTCTTT. This sequence joins TRBV19 and TRBJ1-1; D is possibly TRBD1 (5 bases). V gave up 7 bases and J gave up 3 bases, with 12 bases separating them. This CDR3 is 13 amino acids long. The germline V gene encodes CDR1 LNHDA and CDR2 SQIVND (reference sequence). The full variable domain, rest sourced from reference TRBV19 and TRBJ1-1, is DGGITQSPKYLFRKEGQNVTLSCEQNLNHDAMYWYRQDPGQGLRLIYYSQIVNDFQKGDIAEGYSVSREKKESFPLTVTSAQKNPTAFYLCASTGRRDTEAFFGQGTRLTVV.

The J gene is TRBJ2-7, the V gene TRBV4-1, with D possibly matching TRBD2 (6 bases). With 4 bases removed from V and 5 bases from J, the gap between germline ends came to 12 bases. CDR1 and CDR2 (germline): MGHRA, YSYEKL. The CDR3 runs to 13 residues. CDR3 sequence (DNA): TGCGCCAGCAGCCTGCCGGGGGTCAACGAGCAGTACTTC. It specifies CASSLPGVNEQYF.

The V call is TRBV6-6, the J call TRBJ2-7, with D perhaps TRBD1 (5 bases). The germline gives CDR1 MNHNY, CDR2 SVGAGI (reference sequence). The CDR3 has 12 amino acids. V shed 2 bases and J shed 6 bases, with 8 bases lying between them. The CDR3 loop is CASSYPRGEQYF. In DNA form, the CDR3 reads TGTGCCAGCAGTTACCCTAGGGGCGAGCAGTACTTC.

The J gene is TRBJ1-1, the V gene TRBV5-1, with D maybe TRBD1 (5 bases). Germline V gene data show CDR1 as SGHRS and CDR2 as YFSETQ. V was shortened by 4 bases and J by 1 base, with 8 bases between the two germline ends. The CDR3 covers 13 residues. CDR3 bases: TGCGCCAGCAGCAAGGACACGAACACTGAAGCTTTCTTT. It specifies CASSKDTNTEAFF.

This chain joins TRBV19 and TRBJ2-5, with TRBD2 matching over 13 bases. The V segment lost 4 bases and the J segment 4 bases; nucleotides outside the gene matches: 3. CDR3 length equals 15 residues. CDR1 and CDR2 from the germline V gene are LNHDA and SQIVND (reference sequence). Here the CDR3 reads CASSRGLAGRETQYF. DNA of the CDR3: TGTGCCAGTAGTAGGGGACTAGCGGGGAGAGAGACCCAGTACTTC.

This chain connects TRBV11-2 to TRBJ1-1; D unclear. V lost 0 bases to trimming and J lost 7 bases, with 12 bases between them. The CDR3 is 14 amino acids. Germline V gene data show CDR1 as SGHAT and CDR2 as FQNNGV. The CDR3 loop reads CASSLDNSRNEAFF. The CDR3 bases are TGTGCCAGCAGCTTAGACAACTCTAGAAATGAAGCTTTCTTT.

The J gene is TRBJ2-5, the V gene TRBV5-6, with D hard to call. Trimming shortened V by 0 bases and J by 1 base, and 7 bases separated the two germline ends. The germline V gene encodes CDR1 SGHDT and CDR2 YYEEEE. The CDR3 length is 14 residues. The CDR3 coding sequence is TGTGCCAGCAGCTTGGTTTCAGTCCAAGAGACCCAGTACTTC. Amino acid sequence: CASSLVSVQETQYF. The variable domain in full, completed from reference TRBV5-6 and TRBJ2-5, reads DAGVTQSPTHLIKTRGQQVTLRCSPKSGHDTVSWYQQALGQGPQFIFQYYEEEERQRGNFPDRFSGHQFPNYSSELNVNALLLGDSALYLCASSLVSVQETQYFGPGTRLLVL.

V and J are TRBV5-1 and TRBJ1-5; maybe TRBD1 (5 bases). This CDR3 has 15 amino acids. The V gene's germline CDR1 is SGHRS and CDR2 YFSETQ. V gave up 5 bases and J gave up 0 bases, with 12 bases separating them. DNA of the CDR3: TGCGCCAGCAGGCCGGACATTAGTAGCAATCAGCCCCAGCATTTT. It is translated as CASRPDISSNQPQHF.

This chain joins TRBV2 and TRBJ1-1; 9 nucleotides align to TRBD1. V trimming: 6 bases; J trimming: 6 bases; junction bases outside the gene matches: 5. This CDR3 contains 13 residues. Germline V gene sequence: CDR1 SNHLY, CDR2 FYNNEI. CDR3 nucleotide sequence: TGTGCCAGCAGCGCCGACAGGGGGGCTGAAGCTTTCTTT. This sequence encodes CASSADRGAEAFF.

The rearrangement uses TRBV2 and TRBJ1-2; weak D call: TRBD1 (5 bases). CDR1 is SNHLY and CDR2 is FYNNEI in the germline V gene. The CDR3 has 14 amino acids. Trimming took off 4 bases at V and 4 bases at J, with 13 bases between the two ends. CDR3 sequence: CASSGQGEGYGYTF. DNA for the CDR3: TGTGCCAGCAGTGGTCAGGGCGAAGGCTATGGCTACACCTTC.